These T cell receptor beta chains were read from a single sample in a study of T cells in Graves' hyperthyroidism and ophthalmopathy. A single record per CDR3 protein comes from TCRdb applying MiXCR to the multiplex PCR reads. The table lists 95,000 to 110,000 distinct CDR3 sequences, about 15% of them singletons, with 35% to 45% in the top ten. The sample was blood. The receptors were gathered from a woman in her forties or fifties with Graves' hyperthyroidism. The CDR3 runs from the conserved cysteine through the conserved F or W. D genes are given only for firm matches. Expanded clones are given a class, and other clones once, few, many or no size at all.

CDR3 DNA: TGTGCCACCAGCAGAGGAAACTATAATTCACCCCTCCACTTT
CDR3 protein: CATSRGNYNSPLHF
D gene: -
clone size: many
V gene: TRBV15
J gene: TRBJ1-6

CDR3 DNA: TGTGCCAGCCAACCGGGACGGACAAACTATGGCTACACCTTC
CDR3 protein: CASQPGRTNYGYTF
D gene: -
clone size: -
V gene: TRBV28
J gene: TRBJ1-2

CDR3 DNA: TGTGCCAGTGGACCTCCAGGAAGACGGGAGACCCAGTACTTC
CDR3 protein: CASGPPGRRETQYF
D gene: -
clone size: many
V gene: TRBV19
J gene: TRBJ2-5

CDR3 DNA: TGTGCCAGTACCTCCTCCCAGGTCCCCGGGGAGCTGTCTTTT
CDR3 protein: CASTSSQVPGELSF
D gene: -
clone size: few
V gene: TRBV19
J gene: TRBJ2-2

CDR3 DNA: TGTGCCAGCAGTTACCACACTAACTATGGCTACACCTTC
CDR3 protein: CASSYHTNYGYTF
D gene: -
clone size: -
V gene: TRBV6-8
J gene: TRBJ1-2

CDR3 DNA: TGTGCCAGCAGCACAGAGTTCACACCCCTCCACTTT
CDR3 protein: CASSTEFTPLHF
D gene: -
clone size: many
V gene: TRBV28
J gene: TRBJ1-6

CDR3 DNA: TGTGCCAGCAGCCTTTTCCACAACAGGGGCTACGAGCAGTACTTC
CDR3 protein: CASSLFHNRGYEQYF
D gene: TRBD1
clone size: many
V gene: TRBV7-3
J gene: TRBJ2-7

CDR3 DNA: TGTGCCAGCAGCTTGCCAGGGCCTACCGGGGAGCTGTTTTTT
CDR3 protein: CASSLPGPTGELFF
D gene: -
clone size: -
V gene: TRBV7-9
J gene: TRBJ2-2

CDR3 DNA: TGTGCCAGCAGCTTAAGCCAGGGGTATGGCTACACCTTC
CDR3 protein: CASSLSQGYGYTF
D gene: -
clone size: many
V gene: TRBV11-2
J gene: TRBJ1-2

CDR3 DNA: TGCGCCAGCAGGCGCGGAGATACGCAGTATTTT
CDR3 protein: CASRRGDTQYF
D gene: -
clone size: many
V gene: TRBV4-1
J gene: TRBJ2-3

CDR3 DNA: TGTGCCGTTCGACTAGCGGGAGACTCCTACAATGAGCAGTTCTTC
CDR3 protein: CAVRLAGDSYNEQFF
D gene: TRBD2
clone size: many
V gene: TRBV5-5
J gene: TRBJ2-1

CDR3 DNA: TGTGCCAGCAGCCGGGACGAGGCGGGCTACGAGCAGTACTTC
CDR3 protein: CASSRDEAGYEQYF
D gene: -
clone size: -
V gene: TRBV2
J gene: TRBJ2-7

CDR3 DNA: TGCAGTGCTAGTAGACTAGCGGGAGAAGAGACCCAGTACTTC
CDR3 protein: CSASRLAGEETQYF
D gene: TRBD2
clone size: many
V gene: TRBV20-1
J gene: TRBJ2-5

CDR3 DNA: TGTGCCAGCACCCTAGCCCACGCTAGAGATGAGCAGTTCTTC
CDR3 protein: CASTLAHARDEQFF
D gene: -
clone size: -
V gene: TRBV11-1
J gene: TRBJ2-1

CDR3 DNA: TGCAGTGCCCCCGGGACCGGGACTAGCGGGTTTTACAATGAGCAGTTCTTC
CDR3 protein: CSAPGTGTSGFYNEQFF
D gene: TRBD2
clone size: -
V gene: TRBV20-1
J gene: TRBJ2-1

CDR3 DNA: TGTGCCAGCAGTTACTCGGCAGGGCAAGAGACCCAGTACTTC
CDR3 protein: CASSYSAGQETQYF
D gene: -
clone size: many
V gene: TRBV6-5
J gene: TRBJ2-5

CDR3 DNA: TGTGCCAGCAGTGATTTAAGTTTTTCTTCTGGAAACACCATATATTTT
CDR3 protein: CASSDLSFSSGNTIYF
D gene: -
clone size: many
V gene: TRBV25-1
J gene: TRBJ1-3

CDR3 DNA: TGTGCCAGCAGTTGGGGGACAGGGGGTTCACCCCTCCACTTT
CDR3 protein: CASSWGTGGSPLHF
D gene: TRBD1
clone size: many
V gene: TRBV27
J gene: TRBJ1-6

CDR3 DNA: TGTGCCAGCAGCTTTGCGGGGAGTGAGACCCAGTACTTC
CDR3 protein: CASSFAGSETQYF
D gene: -
clone size: many
V gene: TRBV11-3
J gene: TRBJ2-5

CDR3 DNA: TGTGCCAGCAGCGGATTCCCCTACGAGCAGTACTTC
CDR3 protein: CASSGFPYEQYF
D gene: -
clone size: many
V gene: TRBV2
J gene: TRBJ2-7

CDR3 DNA: TGTGCCAGCAGTTTGGGACTTGCCCTTGGTACTGAAGCTTTCTTT
CDR3 protein: CASSLGLALGTEAFF
D gene: -
clone size: many
V gene: TRBV6-2/TRBV6-3
J gene: TRBJ1-1

CDR3 DNA: TGTGCCAGCAGCCCCCCACTAGCCGAATGGGGCAATGAGCAGTTCTTC
CDR3 protein: CASSPPLAEWGNEQFF
D gene: -
clone size: many
V gene: TRBV11-1
J gene: TRBJ2-1

CDR3 DNA: TGTGCCAGCAGCCTAGCAGGTCGAAAACTGTTTTTT
CDR3 protein: CASSLAGRKLFF
D gene: -
clone size: many
V gene: TRBV3-1
J gene: TRBJ1-4

CDR3 DNA: TGTGCCAGCTCAGACAGCGGGGAGCTGTTTTTT
CDR3 protein: CASSDSGELFF
D gene: -
clone size: many
V gene: TRBV18
J gene: TRBJ2-2

CDR3 DNA: TGCGCCAGCAGCGACCCACAGGGGCCTAATGAAAAACTGTTTTTT
CDR3 protein: CASSDPQGPNEKLFF
D gene: TRBD1
clone size: many
V gene: TRBV5-1
J gene: TRBJ1-4

CDR3 DNA: TGTGCCATCAGTGCACAGGGTGATTCCCAAGAGACCCAGTACTTC
CDR3 protein: CAISAQGDSQETQYF
D gene: -
clone size: -
V gene: TRBV10-3
J gene: TRBJ2-5

CDR3 DNA: TGCAGTGCTAGAGGATCAGGACGGTCACCCCTCCACTTT
CDR3 protein: CSARGSGRSPLHF
D gene: -
clone size: many
V gene: TRBV20-1
J gene: TRBJ1-6

CDR3 DNA: TGTGCCAGCAGCGACCAGGGGGCGATTTCACCCCTCCACTTT
CDR3 protein: CASSDQGAISPLHF
D gene: TRBD1
clone size: many
V gene: TRBV3-1
J gene: TRBJ1-6

CDR3 DNA: TGTGCCAGCAGCTTGACTGGACTAGCGGGAGAAGGCGAGTTCTTC
CDR3 protein: CASSLTGLAGEGEFF
D gene: TRBD2
clone size: few
V gene: TRBV11-2
J gene: TRBJ2-1

CDR3 DNA: TGTGCCAGCAGTGAAGGACTTTCTCAGGAAGAGACCCAGTACTTC
CDR3 protein: CASSEGLSQEETQYF
D gene: -
clone size: many
V gene: TRBV2
J gene: TRBJ2-5

CDR3 DNA: TGTGCCAGCAGCTTAGCGGGCACAGGGCGTCAAAATCAGCCCCAGCATTTT
CDR3 protein: CASSLAGTGRQNQPQHF
D gene: -
clone size: many
V gene: TRBV7-8
J gene: TRBJ1-5

CDR3 DNA: TGTGCCAGCAGTCATTCTAGTACGATCACCGGGGAGCTGTTTTTT
CDR3 protein: CASSHSSTITGELFF
D gene: -
clone size: -
V gene: TRBV27
J gene: TRBJ2-2

CDR3 DNA: TGTGCCAGCAGTTACTCTGGGTACAATGAGCAGTTCTTC
CDR3 protein: CASSYSGYNEQFF
D gene: -
clone size: -
V gene: TRBV6-6
J gene: TRBJ2-1

CDR3 DNA: TGTGCCAGCTCTTTCGGACAGTTCAATCAGCCCCAGCATTTT
CDR3 protein: CASSFGQFNQPQHF
D gene: -
clone size: many
V gene: TRBV2
J gene: TRBJ1-5

CDR3 DNA: TGTGCCAGCAGCTTAGAGGGGACAGGGAATTCACCCCTCCACTTT
CDR3 protein: CASSLEGTGNSPLHF
D gene: TRBD1
clone size: many
V gene: TRBV11-2
J gene: TRBJ1-6

CDR3 DNA: TGTGCCAGCAGTTCCAGGGGGCCGGGCACTGAAGCTTTCTTT
CDR3 protein: CASSSRGPGTEAFF
D gene: TRBD1
clone size: many
V gene: TRBV12-3/TRBV12-4
J gene: TRBJ1-1

CDR3 DNA: TGCGCCAGCAGCTTGGGCTCGGGAGGGGAAAACTATGGCTACACCTTC
CDR3 protein: CASSLGSGGENYGYTF
D gene: -
clone size: once
V gene: TRBV5-1
J gene: TRBJ1-2

CDR3 DNA: TGTGCCAGCAGTTTGTTCGGGGCCGAAGCTTTCTTT
CDR3 protein: CASSLFGAEAFF
D gene: -
clone size: -
V gene: TRBV12-3/TRBV12-4
J gene: TRBJ1-1

CDR3 DNA: TGTGCCAGCAGCGTGGCTAGCGGGAGGGTAAATGAGCAGTTCTTC
CDR3 protein: CASSVASGRVNEQFF
D gene: TRBD2
clone size: many
V gene: TRBV9
J gene: TRBJ2-1

CDR3 DNA: TGCAGTGCTCCGACAGCCAACACCGGGGAGCTGTTTTTT
CDR3 protein: CSAPTANTGELFF
D gene: -
clone size: many
V gene: TRBV20-1
J gene: TRBJ2-2

CDR3 DNA: TGTGCCAGCAATAGAATAGCGGGAGGGCCTCACGAGCAGTACTTC
CDR3 protein: CASNRIAGGPHEQYF
D gene: TRBD2
clone size: -
V gene: TRBV28
J gene: TRBJ2-7

CDR3 DNA: TGTGCCAGCAGTGAAGCAGACAGGGTATCCGGGGAGCTGCTTTTT
CDR3 protein: CASSEADRVSGELLF
D gene: TRBD1
clone size: many
V gene: TRBV6-1
J gene: TRBJ2-2

CDR3 DNA: TGTGCCAGCAGTTCCCCCGGGACAGGGGGTGAGAGGCAGTACTTC
CDR3 protein: CASSSPGTGGERQYF
D gene: TRBD1
clone size: many
V gene: TRBV28
J gene: TRBJ2-7

CDR3 DNA: TGCGCCAGCAGCCAAGAGGTGACAGCCTCCCGGACCCAGTACTTC
CDR3 protein: CASSQEVTASRTQYF
D gene: -
clone size: many
V gene: TRBV4-1
J gene: TRBJ2-5

CDR3 DNA: TGCAGTGCTATCTCCCCGGGAAGCAATCAGCCCCAGCATTTT
CDR3 protein: CSAISPGSNQPQHF
D gene: -
clone size: many
V gene: TRBV20-1
J gene: TRBJ1-5

CDR3 DNA: TGTGCCAGCAGTGCCCTAAAGGGGACAGGGCTGGAGACCCAGTACTTC
CDR3 protein: CASSALKGTGLETQYF
D gene: TRBD1
clone size: many
V gene: TRBV6-1
J gene: TRBJ2-5

CDR3 DNA: TGCAGTGCCACACCCCCTAGCGGGAGGGGTAATGAGCAGTTCTTC
CDR3 protein: CSATPPSGRGNEQFF
D gene: TRBD2
clone size: many
V gene: TRBV20-1
J gene: TRBJ2-1

CDR3 DNA: TGCAGTGCGAGCAAGATTCCCGGGGAGCTGTTTTTT
CDR3 protein: CSASKIPGELFF
D gene: -
clone size: -
V gene: TRBV20-1
J gene: TRBJ2-2

CDR3 DNA: TGCGCCAGCAGCCAAGACTGGGCAGATACGCAGTATTTT
CDR3 protein: CASSQDWADTQYF
D gene: -
clone size: many
V gene: TRBV4-1
J gene: TRBJ2-3

CDR3 DNA: TGTGCCAGCAGCCAGGGACTAGCGGGAGGGGGCGGCAATGAGCAGTTCTTC
CDR3 protein: CASSQGLAGGGGNEQFF
D gene: TRBD2
clone size: -
V gene: TRBV11-2
J gene: TRBJ2-1

CDR3 DNA: TGTGCCAGCAGCTTAGATCTAGTGGGTCTGAACACTGAAGCTTTCTTT
CDR3 protein: CASSLDLVGLNTEAFF
D gene: -
clone size: many
V gene: TRBV11-2
J gene: TRBJ1-1

CDR3 DNA: TGTGCCAGCAGCTTGACAGGGGAATATGGCTACACCTTC
CDR3 protein: CASSLTGEYGYTF
D gene: TRBD1
clone size: -
V gene: TRBV7-2
J gene: TRBJ1-2

CDR3 DNA: TGTGCCAGCAGAGGTGGAGGGCCGCTTCACGAGCAGTACTTC
CDR3 protein: CASRGGGPLHEQYF
D gene: -
clone size: many
V gene: TRBV2
J gene: TRBJ2-7

CDR3 DNA: TGCGCCAGCAGCCAAGACAGCCTGGGGTATGGCTACACCTTC
CDR3 protein: CASSQDSLGYGYTF
D gene: -
clone size: -
V gene: TRBV4-1
J gene: TRBJ1-2

CDR3 DNA: TGTGCCAGCAGCTTGGGTTCAGGGGGCTACGAGCAGTACTTC
CDR3 protein: CASSLGSGGYEQYF
D gene: TRBD1
clone size: many
V gene: TRBV5-5
J gene: TRBJ2-7